Listed below are T cell receptor beta chains from one sample, sequenced in a study of human T cells and chemical hapten exposure. TCRdb processed the RACE reads anew with MiXCR; each CDR3 protein has one entry. The top ten hold just over 1.4% of the sample, which has some 120,000 distinct CDR3 sequences, 12% seen once. The input for sequencing was whole blood, taken in connection with sensitization to the hapten diphenylcyclopropenone (DPC). Receptors were obtained from a woman aged 45 to 65 with alopecia areata. Some clones in this sample may be carry-over from other donors' samples. The CDR3 runs from the conserved cysteine through the conserved F or W. Each record gives: V gene, J gene, clone size, CDR3 length, D gene, CDR3 protein, CDR3 DNA. The D gene is left open where the match is weak. Rows may omit the clone size; those that give it use once, few, many or a size class.

>TRBV5-1|TRBJ1-3|few|14|-
CASSEQESGNTIYF
TGCGCCAGCAGCGAACAGGAATCTGGAAACACCATATATTTT
>TRBV25-1|TRBJ1-1|-|14|TRBD1
CASSERTGRTEAFF
TGTGCCAGCAGTGAACGGACAGGGCGGACTGAAGCTTTCTTT
>TRBV29-1|TRBJ2-1|-|13|-
CSVEDLWSGEQFF
TGCAGCGTTGAAGATCTTTGGAGTGGTGAGCAGTTCTTC
>TRBV5-4|TRBJ1-1|few|16|TRBD1
CASSPRGGGWNTEAFF
TGTGCCAGCTCCCCCAGGGGGGGCGGTTGGAACACTGAAGCTTTCTTT
>TRBV27|TRBJ1-2|few|15|TRBD1
CASSSTGARSYGYTF
TGTGCCAGCAGTTCGACAGGGGCGCGGAGCTATGGCTACACCTTC
>TRBV6-1|TRBJ2-7|-|11|-
CASRAIQLLNF
TGTGCCAGCAGGGCGATCCAGTTGTTGAACTTC
>TRBV20-1|TRBJ2-5|few|17|TRBD2
CSARTSGGPISRETQYF
TGCAGTGCTCGGACTAGCGGGGGGCCCATTTCTAGGGAGACCCAGTACTTC
>TRBV7-2|TRBJ1-5|-|13|-
CASSPTPSQPQHF
TGTGCCAGCAGCCCAACCCCCAGTCAGCCCCAGCATTTT
>TRBV7-2|TRBJ2-7|few|17|TRBD2
CASSTGLGSGGRNEQYF
TGTGCCAGCAGCACAGGCTTGGGTAGCGGGGGGAGGAACGAGCAGTACTTC
>TRBV20-1|TRBJ2-1|few|16|-
CSARAHGWGLFDEQFF
TGCAGTGCTAGAGCCCACGGGTGGGGCCTATTCGATGAGCAGTTCTTC
>TRBV6-2/TRBV6-3|TRBJ2-1|many|15|TRBD2
CASSYLAGTYNEQFF
TGTGCCAGCTCCTACCTAGCGGGAACCTACAATGAGCAGTTCTTC
>TRBV11-2|TRBJ2-5|many|11|-
CASSGSGTQYF
TGTGCCAGCAGCGGGAGTGGAACCCAGTACTTC
>TRBV7-8|TRBJ2-2|many|17|-
CASSLAGSTAITGELFF
TGTGCCAGCAGCTTAGCTGGTTCGACAGCTATCACCGGGGAGCTGTTTTTT
>TRBV14|TRBJ2-7|-|14|-
CASSQVRGGGEQYF
TGTGCCAGCAGCCAAGTTCGGGGAGGGGGAGAGCAGTACTTC
>TRBV7-2|TRBJ1-4|many|12|-
CASSPLNEKLFF
TGTGCCAGCTCCCCACTCAATGAAAAACTGTTTTTT
>TRBV6-1|TRBJ1-1|few|12|-
CASLLDRIEAFF
TGTGCCAGCCTTCTCGACAGGATTGAAGCTTTCTTT
>TRBV20-1|TRBJ1-1|many|13|-
CSNLGVRNTEAFF
TGCAGCAATTTGGGGGTAAGGAACACTGAAGCTTTCTTT
>TRBV7-9|TRBJ1-1|many|14|-
CASSQTQGTTEAFF
TGTGCCAGCAGCCAGACACAGGGCACCACTGAAGCTTTCTTT
>TRBV6-5|TRBJ1-1|-|16|-
CASSSFGRGKSTEAFF
TGTGCCAGCAGTAGTTTTGGCCGGGGCAAGTCCACTGAAGCTTTCTTT
>TRBV6-2/TRBV6-3|TRBJ1-1|-|13|-
CASSTPMNTEAFF
TGTGCCAGCTCCACTCCGATGAACACTGAAGCTTTCTTT
>TRBV20-1|TRBJ2-1|many|11|-
CRLGPHYEQFF
TGCAGGCTGGGACCGCACTATGAGCAGTTCTTC
>TRBV20-1|TRBJ1-6|-|16|TRBD1
CSARDGDRGGNSPLHF
TGCAGTGCTAGAGATGGGGACAGGGGTGGAAATTCACCCCTCCACTTT
>TRBV29-1|TRBJ1-3|-|17|TRBD1
CSIEGVQGAHSGNTIYF
TGCAGCATTGAAGGAGTCCAGGGGGCCCACTCTGGAAACACCATATATTTT
>TRBV7-9|TRBJ1-6|few|18|-
CASSLVAYRTSYNSPLHF
TGTGCCAGCAGCTTAGTGGCCTACCGTACCTCCTATAATTCACCCCTCCACTTT
>TRBV3-1|TRBJ1-2|-|15|-
CASSQGVQGNYGYTF
TGTGCCAGCAGCCAAGGGGTCCAGGGCAACTATGGCTACACCTTC
>TRBV4-3|TRBJ1-1|few|14|-
CASSQAGLHTEAFF
TGCGCCAGCAGCCAAGCGGGGTTGCACACTGAAGCTTTCTTT
>TRBV6-5|TRBJ1-2|-|14|TRBD1
CASSWSGGDYGYTF
TGTGCCAGCAGTTGGTCAGGGGGAGACTATGGCTACACCTTC
>TRBV28|TRBJ2-3|few|11|-
CASLSGDTQYF
TGTGCCAGTCTTAGTGGAGATACGCAGTATTTT
>TRBV5-4|TRBJ2-2|few|16|-
CASSPTLAGDTGELFF
TGTGCCAGCAGCCCTACGTTGGCAGGGGATACCGGGGAGCTGTTTTTT
>TRBV28|TRBJ2-1|-|14|TRBD1
CASRTGLNINEQFF
TGTGCCAGCAGGACAGGGTTAAATATTAATGAGCAGTTCTTC
>TRBV20-1|TRBJ2-3|few|15|TRBD2
CSAFRLAGVTDTQYF
TGCAGTGCTTTCCGACTAGCGGGAGTGACAGATACGCAGTATTTT
>TRBV9|TRBJ2-1|-|18|-
CASSVASGGLGKINEQFF
TGTGCCAGCAGCGTAGCCTCAGGAGGGCTAGGCAAAATCAATGAGCAGTTCTTC
>TRBV29-1|TRBJ1-1|-|12|TRBD1
CSADRGRTEAFF
TGCAGCGCGGACAGGGGGAGGACTGAAGCTTTCTTT
>TRBV12-3/TRBV12-4|TRBJ2-7|-|14|-
CASSLYGPSYEQYF
TGTGCCAGCAGTTTATACGGCCCCTCCTACGAGCAGTACTTC
>TRBV7-9|TRBJ2-7|-|14|-
CASSLQRLAYEQYF
TGTGCCAGCAGCTTACAAAGGTTGGCATACGAGCAGTACTTC
>TRBV12-3/TRBV12-4|TRBJ1-1|many|14|-
CASSLAALNTEAFF
TGTGCCAGCAGTTTAGCGGCATTAAACACTGAAGCTTTCTTT
>TRBV4-3|TRBJ2-1|few|13|-
CASSQELRHEQFF
TGCGCCAGCAGCCAAGAGTTGCGGCATGAGCAGTTCTTC
>TRBV7-2|TRBJ1-4|few|15|-
CASSWQGLPNEKLFF
TGTGCCAGCAGCTGGCAGGGACTACCTAATGAAAAACTGTTTTTT
>TRBV14|TRBJ2-5|few|17|-
CASSQESTSWRQETQYF
TGTGCCAGCAGCCAAGAATCCACTAGCTGGCGGCAAGAGACCCAGTACTTC
>TRBV5-4|TRBJ2-6|many|14|-
CASSLASGANVLTF
TGTGCCAGCAGCTTGGCCTCAGGGGCCAACGTCCTGACTTTC
>TRBV7-2|TRBJ2-7|few|12|-
CASSWDGYEQYF
TGTGCCAGCAGCTGGGACGGCTACGAGCAGTACTTC